The 8 T cell receptor beta chains presented below share a single source sample, sequenced in a study of CD8+CD57+ T cells in acquired aplastic anemia. Sequencing involved patients with CD8+CD57+ cell expansion previously shown by flow cytometry. For CDR3 and TCR beta VDJ profiling, genomic DNA was the template used. TCRdb processed the reads anew with MiXCR; each CDR3 protein has one entry. Of about 160,000 distinct CDR3 sequences in the sample, around 52% are singletons; the top ten hold under 35%. The sequencing sample was made of sorted CD4+, CD8+, or CD8+CD57+ T cells (not recorded which) from PBMCs. The receptors come from a human donor with aplastic anemia.

The CDR3 sequence is CASSLDRTESYEQYF. The CDR3, as DNA: TGTGCCAGCAGCTTAGATCGGACAGAGTCCTACGAGCAGTACTTC. V usage is TRBV7-8 and J usage is TRBJ2-7; tentatively, D is TRBD1 (6 bases). Germline V lookup: CDR1 SGHVS, CDR2 FQNEAQ. V lost 1 base, J lost 1 base, and 11 bases lay in between. This CDR3 is 15 amino acids long.

The V and J genes are TRBV7-8 and TRBJ1-2; D uncertain. The germline CDR1 and CDR2 sequences are SGHVS and FQNEAQ. Between the trimmed V and J ends, which lost 1 base and 4 bases, there was a span of 7 bases. The CDR3 loop spans 13 amino acids. CDR3 amino acids: CASSLDRSYGYTF. DNA for the CDR3: TGTGCCAGCAGCTTAGACAGATCCTATGGCTACACCTTC. Looking up the rest from reference TRBV7-8 and TRBJ1-2 gives the full variable domain: GAGVSQSPRYKVAKRGQDVALRCDPISGHVSLFWYQQALGQGPEFLTYFQNEAQLDKSGLPSDRFFAERPEGSVSTLKIQRTQQEDSAVYLCASSLDRSYGYTFGSGTRLTVV.

The sample holds a few counts of this clonotype. This rearrangement joins TRBV2 to TRBJ2-5; a weak D match, TRBD1 (5 bases). Germline loops: CDR1 SNHLY, CDR2 FYNNEI. The CDR3 is 14 amino acids. Trimming left V 1 base short and J 1 base short, with 7 bases between. CDR3 DNA sequence: TGTGCCAGCAGTGAAGGCAGGGTCCAAGAGACCCAGTACTTC. Amino acid sequence: CASSEGRVQETQYF. The variable domain in full, with the rest retrieved from reference TRBV2 and TRBJ2-5, is EPEVTQTPSHQVTQMGQEVILRCVPISNHLYFYWYRQILGQKVEFLVSFYNNEISEKSEIFDDQFSVERPDGSNFTLKIRSTKLEDSAMYFCASSEGRVQETQYFGPGTRLLVL.

This rearrangement joins TRBV27 to TRBJ2-7, with D unresolved. This CDR3 has 15 residues. Trimming took 4 bases from V and 3 from J, leaving 16 bases between them. Germline CDR1 and CDR2: MNHEY and SMNVEV (reference sequence). CDR3 residues: CASSSPGYKGYEQYF. DNA for the CDR3: TGTGCCAGCAGTTCGCCGGGCTATAAAGGCTACGAGCAGTACTTC.

This clonotype was observed many times. The chain couples TRBV19 to TRBJ1-1; 9 positions match TRBD1. Trimming at V came to 6 bases and at J to 5 bases, leaving 13 bases not matched to a gene. The V gene's germline CDR1 is LNHDA and CDR2 SQIVND (reference sequence). The CDR3 consists of 16 residues. CDR3 protein: CASRNPGQGSGTEAFF. CDR3 coding DNA: TGTGCCAGTAGAAATCCGGGACAGGGTTCAGGAACTGAAGCTTTCTTT.

This clonotype came up once. The rearrangement uses TRBV2 and TRBJ2-1; TRBD2 aligns across 9 bases. Unmatched junction bases numbered 7, after V lost 7 bases and J lost 6 bases. Germline CDR1 is SNHLY and CDR2 is FYNNEI. CDR3 size: 14 residues. The CDR3: CASILSGGINEQFF. The CDR3 DNA is TGTGCCAGCATTCTTAGCGGGGGCATCAATGAGCAGTTCTTC.

V is TRBV19 and J is TRBJ1-1; D not resolved. Germline V CDR1 and CDR2: LNHDA, SQIVND (reference sequence). The V end was cut by 4 bases, the J end by 4 bases, with 7 bases between. The CDR3 has 12 residues. DNA of the CDR3: TGTGCCAGTAGTAGGGTGGCCACTGAAGCTTTCTTT. Amino acid sequence: CASSRVATEAFF.

This clonotype was recorded at least ten times. The rearrangement links TRBV29-1 to TRBJ1-2; D ambiguous. V lost 7 bases and J lost 4, with 19 bases in between. This CDR3 contains 14 residues. The germline gives CDR1 SQVTM, CDR2 ANQGSEA. The DNA for the CDR3 is TGCAGCGCTTACCTGTCCCGGGCGATCTATGGCTACACCTTC. Residues: CSAYLSRAIYGYTF.